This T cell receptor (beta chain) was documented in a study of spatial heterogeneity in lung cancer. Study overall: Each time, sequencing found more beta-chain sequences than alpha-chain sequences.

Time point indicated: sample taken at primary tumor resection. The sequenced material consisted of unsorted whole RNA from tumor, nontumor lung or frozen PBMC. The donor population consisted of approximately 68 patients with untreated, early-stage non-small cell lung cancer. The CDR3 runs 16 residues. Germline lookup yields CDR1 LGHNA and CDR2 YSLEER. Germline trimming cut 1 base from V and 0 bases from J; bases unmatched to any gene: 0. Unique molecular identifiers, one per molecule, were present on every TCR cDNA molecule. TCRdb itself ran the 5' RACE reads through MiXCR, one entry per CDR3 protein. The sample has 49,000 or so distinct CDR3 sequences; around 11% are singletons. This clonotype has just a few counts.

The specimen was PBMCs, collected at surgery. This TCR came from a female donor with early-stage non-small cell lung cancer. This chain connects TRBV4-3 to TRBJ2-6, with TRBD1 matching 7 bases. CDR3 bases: TGCGCCAGCAGCCAAGCAGGGGGCTCTGGGGCCAACGTCCTGACTTTC. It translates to CASSQAGGSGANVLTF.